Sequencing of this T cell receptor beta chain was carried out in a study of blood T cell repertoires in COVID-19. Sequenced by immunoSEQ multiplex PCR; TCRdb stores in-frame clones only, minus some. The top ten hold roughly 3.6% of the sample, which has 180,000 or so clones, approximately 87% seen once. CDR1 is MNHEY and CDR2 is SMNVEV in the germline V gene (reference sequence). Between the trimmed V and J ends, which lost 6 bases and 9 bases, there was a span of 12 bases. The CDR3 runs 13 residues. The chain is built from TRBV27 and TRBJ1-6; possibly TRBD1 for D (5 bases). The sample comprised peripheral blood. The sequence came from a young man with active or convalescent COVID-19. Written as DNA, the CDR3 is TGTGCCAGCAGGGGACTAGGGGTTTCACCCCTCCACTTT. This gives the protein CASRGLGVSPLHF.